This T cell receptor beta chain is from a study of identical twins. General study points: In beta out-of-frame sequences, the excess sharing between twins was weaker. Out-of-frame TCR alpha sharing observed in monozygotic twins exceeded model estimates.

V lost 1 base to trimming and J lost 6 bases, with 19 bases between them. CDR3 length equals 16 residues. Looked up from germline, CDR1 is LGHDT and CDR2 is YNNKEL (reference sequence). Template switching introduced a universal primer site, and the cDNA bore unique molecular identifiers. TCRdb itself ran the 5' RACE reads through MiXCR, one entry per CDR3 protein. This repertoire shows 500,000 to 550,000 distinct CDR3 sequences, around 24% found once; its top ten account for approximately 0.48%. This clonotype came up a few times. Its antigen is not known. In addition, the sample was reused for a study of yellow fever vaccine responses in identical twins.

This receptor was identified in a woman aged 18-30 years in good health. The sample was CD4+ T cells sorted from blood. The chain couples TRBV3-1 to TRBJ2-7; D might be TRBD2 (5 bases). CDR3 protein: CASSQVSKASRTEQYF. The CDR3 DNA is TGTGCCAGCAGCCAAGTGAGCAAGGCTAGCAGGACCGAGCAGTACTTC.